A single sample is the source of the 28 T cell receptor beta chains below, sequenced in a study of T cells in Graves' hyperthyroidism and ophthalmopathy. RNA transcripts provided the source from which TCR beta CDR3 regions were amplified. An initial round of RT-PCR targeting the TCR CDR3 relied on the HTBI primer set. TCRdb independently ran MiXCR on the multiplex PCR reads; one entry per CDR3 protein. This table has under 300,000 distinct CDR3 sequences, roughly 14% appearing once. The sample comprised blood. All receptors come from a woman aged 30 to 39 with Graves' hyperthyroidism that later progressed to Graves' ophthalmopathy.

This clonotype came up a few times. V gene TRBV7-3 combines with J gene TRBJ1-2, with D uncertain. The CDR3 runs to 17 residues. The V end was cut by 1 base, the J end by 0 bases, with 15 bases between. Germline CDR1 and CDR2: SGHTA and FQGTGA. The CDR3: CASSLMFREVTNYGYTF. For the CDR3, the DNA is TGTGCCAGCAGCTTAATGTTTCGGGAGGTGACTAACTATGGCTACACCTTC.

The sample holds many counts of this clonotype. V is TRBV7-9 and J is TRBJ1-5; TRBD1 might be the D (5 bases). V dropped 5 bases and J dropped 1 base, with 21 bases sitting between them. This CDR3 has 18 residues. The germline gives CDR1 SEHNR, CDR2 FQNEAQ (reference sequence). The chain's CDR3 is CASSPERAGVRSNQPQHF. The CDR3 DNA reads TGTGCCAGCAGCCCTGAACGAGCGGGGGTAAGAAGCAATCAGCCCCAGCATTTT. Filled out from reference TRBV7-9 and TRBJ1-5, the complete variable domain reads DTGVSQNPRHKITKRGQNVTFRCDPISEHNRLYWYRQTLGQGPEFLTYFQNEAQLEKSRLLSDRFSAERPKGSFSTLEIQRTEQGDSAMYLCASSPERAGVRSNQPQHFGDGTRLSIL.

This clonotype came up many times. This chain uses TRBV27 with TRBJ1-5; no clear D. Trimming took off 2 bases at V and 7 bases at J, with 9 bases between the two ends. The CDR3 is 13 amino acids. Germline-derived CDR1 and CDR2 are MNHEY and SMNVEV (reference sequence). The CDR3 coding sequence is TGTGCCAGCAGTTTAGGGAAGAACCAGCCCCAGCATTTT. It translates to CASSLGKNQPQHF.

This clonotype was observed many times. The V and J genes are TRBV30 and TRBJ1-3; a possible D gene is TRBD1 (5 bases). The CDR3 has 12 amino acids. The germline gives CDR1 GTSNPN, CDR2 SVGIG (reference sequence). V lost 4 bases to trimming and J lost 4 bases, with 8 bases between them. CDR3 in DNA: TGTGCCTGGAACCCAGGGGGAAACACCATATATTTT. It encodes CAWNPGGNTIYF.

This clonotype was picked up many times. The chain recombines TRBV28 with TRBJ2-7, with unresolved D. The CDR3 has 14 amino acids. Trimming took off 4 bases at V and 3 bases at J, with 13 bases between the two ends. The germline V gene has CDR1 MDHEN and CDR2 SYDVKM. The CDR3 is CASSSTGRNYEQYF. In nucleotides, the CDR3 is TGTGCCAGCAGTTCCACGGGTAGAAACTACGAGCAGTACTTC.

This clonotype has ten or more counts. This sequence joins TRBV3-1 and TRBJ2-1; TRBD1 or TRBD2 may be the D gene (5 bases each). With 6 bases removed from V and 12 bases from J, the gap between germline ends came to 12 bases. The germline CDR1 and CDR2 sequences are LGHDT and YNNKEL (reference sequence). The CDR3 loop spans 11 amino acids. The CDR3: CASRSGTGQFF. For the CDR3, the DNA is TGTGCCAGCAGGTCCGGGACCGGGCAGTTCTTC.

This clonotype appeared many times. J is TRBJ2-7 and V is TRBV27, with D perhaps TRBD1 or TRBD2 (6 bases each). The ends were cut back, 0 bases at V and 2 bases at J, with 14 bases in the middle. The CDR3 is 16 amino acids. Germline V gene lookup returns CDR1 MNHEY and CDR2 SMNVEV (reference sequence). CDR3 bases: TGTGCCAGCAGTTTATCAAGGGGGACTCGCGCCTACGAGCAGTACTTC. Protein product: CASSLSRGTRAYEQYF.

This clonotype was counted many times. The CDR3 sequence is CSVMSPRGGETQYF. Here the CDR3 DNA reads TGCAGCGTTATGTCCCCTAGGGGCGGAGAGACCCAGTACTTC. This chain uses TRBV29-1 with TRBJ2-5; possibly TRBD1 for D (5 bases). Per germline, CDR1 SQVTM and CDR2 ANQGSEA. The CDR3 runs to 14 residues. The V and J ends lost 5 bases and 4 bases respectively, with 17 bases between them. The full variable domain, completed using reference TRBV29-1 and TRBJ2-5, is SAVISQKPSRDICQRGTSLTIQCQVDSQVTMMFWYRQQPGQSLTLIATANQGSEATYESGFVIDKFPISRPNLTFSTLTVSNMSPEDSSIYLCSVMSPRGGETQYFGPGTRLLVL.

CDR3 protein: CASSPRDRGYNEQFF. In nucleotides, the CDR3 is TGTGCCAGCTCACCACGGGACAGGGGCTATAATGAGCAGTTCTTC. The genes are TRBV11-2 and TRBJ2-1, with TRBD1 matching over 10 bases. CDR3 length: 15 amino acids. Per germline, CDR1 SGHAT and CDR2 FQNNGV. V was clipped by 8 bases and J by 7 bases; unmatched bases: 11.

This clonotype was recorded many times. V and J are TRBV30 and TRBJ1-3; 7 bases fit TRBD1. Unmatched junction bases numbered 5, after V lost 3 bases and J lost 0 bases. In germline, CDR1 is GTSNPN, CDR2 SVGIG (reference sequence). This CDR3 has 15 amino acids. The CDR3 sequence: CAWRTGQDSGNTIYF. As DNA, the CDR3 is TGTGCCTGGAGGACAGGGCAAGACTCTGGAAACACCATATATTTT. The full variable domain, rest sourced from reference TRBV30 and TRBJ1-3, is SQTIHQWPATLVQPVGSPLSLECTVEGTSNPNLYWYRQAAGRGLQLLFYSVGIGQISSEVPQNLSASRPQDRQFILSSKKLLLSDSGFYLCAWRTGQDSGNTIYFGEGSWLTVV.

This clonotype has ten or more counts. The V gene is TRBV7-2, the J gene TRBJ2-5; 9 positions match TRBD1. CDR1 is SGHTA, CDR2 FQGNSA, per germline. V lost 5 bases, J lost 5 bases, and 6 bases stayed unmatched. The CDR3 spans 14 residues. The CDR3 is CASSLDGTGETQYF. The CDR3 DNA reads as TGTGCCAGCAGCCTGGATGGGACAGGGGAGACCCAGTACTTC.

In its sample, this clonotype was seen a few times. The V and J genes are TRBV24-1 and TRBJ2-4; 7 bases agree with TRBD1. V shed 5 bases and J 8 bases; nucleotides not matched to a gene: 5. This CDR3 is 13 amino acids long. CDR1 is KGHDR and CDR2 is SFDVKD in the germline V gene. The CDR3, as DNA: TGTGCCACCAGTGCGCGCGACAGGGACATTCAGTACTTC. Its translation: CATSARDRDIQYF.

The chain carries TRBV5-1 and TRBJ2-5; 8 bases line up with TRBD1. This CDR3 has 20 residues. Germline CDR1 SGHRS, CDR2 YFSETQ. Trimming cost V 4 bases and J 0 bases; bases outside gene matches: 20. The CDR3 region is CASSLAGQASGVGHQETQYF. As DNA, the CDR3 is TGCGCCAGCAGCCTCGCGGGACAGGCTAGTGGAGTTGGTCACCAAGAGACCCAGTACTTC.

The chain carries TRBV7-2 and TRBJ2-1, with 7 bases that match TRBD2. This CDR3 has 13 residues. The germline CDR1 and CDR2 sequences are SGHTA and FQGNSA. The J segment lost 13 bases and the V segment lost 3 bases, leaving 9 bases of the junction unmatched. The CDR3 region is CASSFRTSVAQFF. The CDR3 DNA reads TGTGCCAGCAGCTTCCGGACTAGTGTCGCCCAGTTCTTC.

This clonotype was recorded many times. For the CDR3, the DNA is TGTGCCAGCCTCCTGGGGTGGGGAAACACCGGGGAGCTGTTTTTT. It is translated as CASLLGWGNTGELFF. The chain links TRBV7-2 to TRBJ2-2; D not resolved. From germline, CDR1 is SGHTA and CDR2 FQGNSA. This CDR3 comprises 15 residues. V gave up 8 bases and J gave up 2 bases, with 15 bases separating them. Full variable domain (rest looked up from reference TRBV7-2 and TRBJ2-2): GAGVSQSPSNKVTEKGKDVELRCDPISGHTALYWYRQSLGQGLEFLIYFQGNSAPDKSGLPSDRFSAERTGGSVSTLTIQRTQQEDSAVYLCASLLGWGNTGELFFGEGSRLTVL.

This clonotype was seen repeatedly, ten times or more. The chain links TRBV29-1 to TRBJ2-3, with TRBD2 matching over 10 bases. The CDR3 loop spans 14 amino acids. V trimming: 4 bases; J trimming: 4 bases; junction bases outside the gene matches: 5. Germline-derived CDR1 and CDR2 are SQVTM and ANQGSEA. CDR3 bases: TGCAGCGTTGTTAGTCTAGCGGGGGCAGATACGCAGTATTTT. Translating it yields CSVVSLAGADTQYF.

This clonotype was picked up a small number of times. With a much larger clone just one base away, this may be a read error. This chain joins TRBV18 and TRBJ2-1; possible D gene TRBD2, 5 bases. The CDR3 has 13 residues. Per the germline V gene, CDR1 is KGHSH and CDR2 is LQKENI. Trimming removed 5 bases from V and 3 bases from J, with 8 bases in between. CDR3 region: CASSSLDYNEQFF. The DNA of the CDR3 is TGTGCCAGCTCATCACTAGACTACAATGAGCAGTTCTTC.

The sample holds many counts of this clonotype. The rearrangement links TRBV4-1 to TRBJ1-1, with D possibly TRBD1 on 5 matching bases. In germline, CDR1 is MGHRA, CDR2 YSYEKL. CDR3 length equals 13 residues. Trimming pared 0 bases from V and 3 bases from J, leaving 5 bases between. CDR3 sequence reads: CASSQDRDTEAFF. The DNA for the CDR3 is TGCGCCAGCAGCCAAGACAGGGACACTGAAGCTTTCTTT.

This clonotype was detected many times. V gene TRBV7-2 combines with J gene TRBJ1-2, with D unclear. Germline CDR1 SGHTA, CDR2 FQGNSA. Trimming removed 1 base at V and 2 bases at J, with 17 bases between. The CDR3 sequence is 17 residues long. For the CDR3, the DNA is TGTGCCAGCAGCTTAGAGGGCGGATGGGGTGGGAACTATGGCTACACCTTC. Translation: CASSLEGGWGGNYGYTF.

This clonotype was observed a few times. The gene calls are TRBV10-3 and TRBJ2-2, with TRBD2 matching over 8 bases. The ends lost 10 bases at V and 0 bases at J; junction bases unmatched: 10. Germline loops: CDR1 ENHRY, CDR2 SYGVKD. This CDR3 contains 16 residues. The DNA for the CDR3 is TGTGCCACCATTACTAGCGGCGTTACGAACACCGGGGAGCTGTTTTTT. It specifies CATITSGVTNTGELFF.

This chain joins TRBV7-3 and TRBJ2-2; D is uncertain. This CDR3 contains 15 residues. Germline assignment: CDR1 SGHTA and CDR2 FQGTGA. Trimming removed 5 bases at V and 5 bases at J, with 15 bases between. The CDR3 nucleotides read TGTGCCAGCAGCGCGGATTTAGCTGGTACCGGGGAGCTGTTTTTT. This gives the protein CASSADLAGTGELFF. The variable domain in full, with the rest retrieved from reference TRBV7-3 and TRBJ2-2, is GAGVSQTPSNKVTEKGKYVELRCDPISGHTALYWYRQSLGQGPEFLIYFQGTGAADDSGLPNDRFFAVRPEGSVSTLKIQRTERGDSAVYLCASSADLAGTGELFFGEGSRLTVL.

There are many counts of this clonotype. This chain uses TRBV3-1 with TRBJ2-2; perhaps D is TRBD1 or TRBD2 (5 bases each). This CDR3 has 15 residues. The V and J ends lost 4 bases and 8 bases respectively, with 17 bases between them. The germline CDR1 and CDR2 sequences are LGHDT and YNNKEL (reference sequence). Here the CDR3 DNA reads TGTGCCAGCAGCCGGACTCAGGGTCTTGGAGGGGAGCTGTTTTTT. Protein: CASSRTQGLGGELFF.

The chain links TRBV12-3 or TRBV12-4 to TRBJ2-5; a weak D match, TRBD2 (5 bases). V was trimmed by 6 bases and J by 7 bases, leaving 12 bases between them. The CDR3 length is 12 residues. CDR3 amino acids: CASRTPGGTQYF. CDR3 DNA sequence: TGTGCCAGCAGGACCCCCGGAGGGACCCAGTACTTC.

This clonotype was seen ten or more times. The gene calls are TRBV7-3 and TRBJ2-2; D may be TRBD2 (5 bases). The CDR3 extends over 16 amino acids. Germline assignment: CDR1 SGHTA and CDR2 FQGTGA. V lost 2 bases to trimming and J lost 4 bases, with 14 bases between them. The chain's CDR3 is CASSLPRGSGTGELFF. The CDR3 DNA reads TGTGCCAGCAGCTTACCTCGAGGGAGTGGCACCGGGGAGCTGTTTTTT.

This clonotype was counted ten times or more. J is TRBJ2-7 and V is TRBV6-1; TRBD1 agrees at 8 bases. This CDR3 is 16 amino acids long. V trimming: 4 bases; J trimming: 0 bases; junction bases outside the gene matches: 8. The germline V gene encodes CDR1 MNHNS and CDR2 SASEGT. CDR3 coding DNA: TGTGCCAGCAGTGTACAGGGGGTGGGGCTCTCCTACGAGCAGTACTTC. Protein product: CASSVQGVGLSYEQYF.

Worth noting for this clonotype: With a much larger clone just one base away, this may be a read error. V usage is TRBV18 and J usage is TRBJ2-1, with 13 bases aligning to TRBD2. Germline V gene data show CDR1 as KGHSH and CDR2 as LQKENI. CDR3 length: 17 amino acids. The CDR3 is CASSPLLLAGGRNEQLF. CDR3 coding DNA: TGTGCCAGCTCACCTCTATTACTAGCGGGAGGGCGTAATGAGCAGCTCTTC. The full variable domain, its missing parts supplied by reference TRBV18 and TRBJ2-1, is NAGVMQNPRHLVRRRGQEARLRCSPMKGHSHVYWYRQLPEEGLKFMVYLQKENIIDESGMPKERFSAEFPKEGPSILRIQQVVRGDSAAYFCASSPLLLAGGRNEQLFGPGTRLTVL.

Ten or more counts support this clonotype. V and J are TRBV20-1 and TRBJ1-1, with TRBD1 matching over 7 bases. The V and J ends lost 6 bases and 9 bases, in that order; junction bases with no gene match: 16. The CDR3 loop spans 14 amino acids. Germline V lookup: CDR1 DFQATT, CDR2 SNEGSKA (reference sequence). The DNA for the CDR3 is TGCAGTGCCGACGTCCGCAGGGGGGAAGGGAAAGCTTTCTTT. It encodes CSADVRRGEGKAFF.

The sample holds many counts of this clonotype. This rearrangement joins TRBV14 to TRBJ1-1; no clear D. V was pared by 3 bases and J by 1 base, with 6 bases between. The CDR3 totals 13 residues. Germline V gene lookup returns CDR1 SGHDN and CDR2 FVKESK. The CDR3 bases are TGTGCCAGCAGCCAGGACCGGAACACTGAAGCTTTCTTT. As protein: CASSQDRNTEAFF.